The table lists the clone carrying this TCR beta chain with a count of one. This CDR3 contains 13 residues. Looked up from germline, CDR1 is SNHLY and CDR2 is FYNNEI. V shed 5 bases, J shed 9 bases, and the junction held 9 bases outside the gene matches. The data derive from a study of blood T cell repertoires in COVID-19. Study background: T cells, B-cell-depleted T cells, or PBMCs supplied cDNA or gDNA.

In the source study's methods: Nucleated cell number was recorded as an estimate derived from reference gene primer amplification. Produced via immunoSEQ multiplex PCR; TCRdb's table is partial and in-frame only. The V and J calls and clone size were taken over from that table, and D and trimming were inferred from the DNA. The table shows about 40,000 clones, with around 90% occurring only once. The chain is built from TRBV2 and TRBJ2-7; 8 nucleotides match TRBD1. This TCR derives from a woman older than 75 with active COVID-19. Sample: peripheral blood. The CDR3 nucleotides read TGTGCCAGCAGTACCGGGACAGGCCTAGGGCAGTACTTC. The encoded protein is CASSTGTGLGQYF.